The T cell receptor beta chain described here comes from a study of T cell clones after liver transplantation. The wider study: TCRbeta sequencing after a pre-transplant mixed lymphocyte reaction identified graft-donor-reactive clones, later tracked in post-transplant blood. Third-party-reactive TCRbeta sequences from pre-transplant mixed lymphocyte reactions served as antigen-independent comparators. Patients counted as tolerant after at least one year off all immunosuppression, enzymes not exceeding twice normal.

Per the germline V gene, CDR1 is SQVTM and CDR2 is ANQGSEA. The CDR3 contains 12 residues. Trimming stripped 7 bases from V and 2 bases from J, with 11 bases between. Study-wide results and limits: Graft donor-reactive T cells may have migrated into the graft rather than being deleted.

This clone was observed a few times. Its matching antigen is unknown. Data came from immunoSEQ multiplex PCR; TCRdb stores just in-frame clones and leaves some out. The repertoire holds tens of thousands of clones, with under 90% as singletons. The sequence came from a human patient who received a liver transplant. Some T cells may arise from the graft donor. Specimen: CD4+ T cells from blood, collected 12 months after liver transplant. This chain connects TRBV29-1 to TRBJ1-1, with D possibly TRBD1 on 5 matching bases. In DNA, the CDR3 is TGCAGCGCCGGGGGGGGAAACACTGAAGCTTTCTTT. Residues: CSAGGGNTEAFF. The full variable domain, completed using reference TRBV29-1 and TRBJ1-1, is SAVISQKPSRDICQRGTSLTIQCQVDSQVTMMFWYRQQPGQSLTLIATANQGSEATYESGFVIDKFPISRPNLTFSTLTVSNMSPEDSSIYLCSAGGGNTEAFFGQGTRLTVV.